The sequence of this TCR beta chain was determined in a study of OX40 agonist ivuxolimab in advanced cancers. Study-wide context: Ivuxolimab was an agonistic, fully human IgG2 monoclonal antibody directed against OX40 (CD134), a costimulatory receptor. Of the approximately 50 dose-escalation patients, hepatocellular carcinoma was present in approximately 20, melanoma in some 15, renal cell carcinoma in 9 and head and neck cancer in 9. Peripheral TCRbeta sequencing aimed to test whether ivuxolimab altered TCR sequence diversity and caused clonal T-cell expansion. The paper describes the monotherapy dose-escalation part (N of about 54 patients) of the phase I trial of ivuxolimab. Intravenous ivuxolimab was administered to patients every 2 weeks at six dose levels: 0.01, 0.1, 0.3, 1.5, 3 and 10 mg/kg. In the dose-escalation cohort, around 80% of patients were male, and the mean age was around 60 years with a range of roughly 20 to 85. Prior anti-PD-1, anti-PD-L1 or anti-CTLA-4 therapy was permitted, and checkpoint inhibitors had been received by 40% to 50% of dose-escalation patients. Partial responses occurred in three dose-escalation patients, of whom one had hepatocellular carcinoma and two had cutaneous melanoma. The full study reports these points: Antigen specificity was not determined for the clonally expanded peripheral T cells. At doses from 0.1 to 3.0 mg/kg, clonal expansion was seen in both CD4+ and CD8+ blood T cells between baseline and week 6. After ivuxolimab, expanded clones were on average more numerous among CD8+ T cells than among CD4+ T cells. In the 0.1-3.0 mg/kg groups, partial responders had among the lowest normalized peripheral clonal expansion, particularly in CD8+ T cells. Low levels of normalized T-cell clonal expansion were also seen in some nonresponding patients.

As to this clone: Its antigen is currently not known. No base qualities exist here, and no much larger clone lies one base off it.

At the junction V is shortened by 3 bases and J by 6 bases, with 18 bases in between. The germline V gene (reference sequence) specifies LNHDA as CDR1 and SQIVND as CDR2. The CDR3, from cysteine to phenylalanine, totals 15 residues. Just the 45-base CDR3 DNA is kept, in frame starting at base 1. The trial excluded patients who had a history of autoimmune disease or who were on systemic immunosuppression. In every dose cohort, peripheral blood was drawn for TCR sequencing at baseline, cycle 4 day 1, and cycle 7 day 1. Samples came from an open-label, multicenter, first-in-human phase I dose-escalation trial of ivuxolimab. Adults with locally advanced or metastatic head and neck squamous cell, hepatocellular, melanoma or renal cell carcinoma were enrolled in the trial. Before TCR sequencing, CD4+ T cells and CD8+ T cells from peripheral blood were sorted into separate populations. To sequence the TCRbeta CDR3 region, genomic DNA was isolated from the sorted cells. The immunoSEQ Assay was used for sequencing of TCRbeta CDR3 regions. TCRdb carries this immuneACCESS record with in-frame sequences only. Its versions omit some clonotypes, under half of them owing to an unresolved V gene in the studies checked, with the rest unexplained. The sample yields about 92,000 clones; around 90% were counted once. The ten biggest clones cover less than 0.35% of the sample.

The receptor's source is an adult with an advanced solid tumor such as melanoma, head and neck, liver or kidney cancer. The rearranged chain carries TRBV19 and TRBJ2-7, with the identity of the D gene unclear. Sample: CD4+ or CD8+ T cells sorted from blood, taken in a trial of the OX40 agonist ivuxolimab. The DNA reads TGTGCCAGTAGTATCCTCGGTGAAATTGGCGGCGAGCAGTACTTC. This translates into CASSILGEIGGEQYF.